These T cell receptor beta chains were read from a single sample in a study of CD8+CD57+ T cells in acquired aplastic anemia. TCRdb re-called the reads through MiXCR, storing one row per CDR3 protein. The profile shows 300,000 or so distinct CDR3 sequences, roughly 50% of them singletons. Sequencing was done on a sample of sorted CD4+, CD8+, or CD8+CD57+ T cells (not recorded which) from PBMCs. Every receptor here comes from a human donor with severe aplastic anemia or a healthy control (not recorded which). Both conserved end residues are trimmed from each CDR3.

TRBV2	TRBJ1-5	ASSGGQGVQPQH
TRBV6-1	TRBJ1-2	ASSTDRSSYGYT
TRBV7-2	TRBJ1-6	ASSFGPNSPLH
TRBV7-2	TRBJ2-7	ASSRGGFTYEQY
TRBV7-2	TRBJ2-1	ASRLSGGDYNEQF
TRBV7-9	TRBJ2-7	ASSGGLPEPYEQY
TRBV20-1	TRBJ1-1	SAPDRLPEAF
TRBV10-1	TRBJ2-7	ASRRDRLFSYEQY
TRBV19	TRBJ1-2	ASTRTGYGYT
TRBV7-9	TRBJ2-3	ASRPGLAAHPQY
TRBV7-2	TRBJ1-2	ASSLRYGRQGSYGYT
TRBV7-7	TRBJ2-2	ASSGTGWSGELF
TRBV7-3	TRBJ2-1	ASSLTASREQF
TRBV24-1	TRBJ2-3	ATSTPERARGTDTQY
TRBV20-1	TRBJ2-3	SARVGHSTDTQY
TRBV27	TRBJ2-7	ASRPGGTFSYEQY
TRBV5-6	TRBJ2-1	ASTQSGGPSYNEQF
TRBV7-3	TRBJ2-7	ASSPGRGGY
TRBV10-3	TRBJ2-7	AISPTGVEYEQY
TRBV20-1	TRBJ2-1	SLPGLAGRGHNEQF
TRBV20-1	TRBJ2-7	SALAKQAQY
TRBV19	TRBJ2-1	ASSAGLYNEQF
TRBV5-1	TRBJ2-3	ASSSAKADTQY
TRBV5-1	TRBJ1-6	ASSLEGALH
TRBV20-1	TRBJ2-7	SVGQSFSYEQY
TRBV5-8	TRBJ2-7	ASSIGQGLGEQY
TRBV7-9	TRBJ1-6	ASSLEGFSPLR
TRBV2	TRBJ2-5	ASSMWGNQPQY
TRBV19	TRBJ2-1	ASSVGGRNEQF
TRBV6-1	TRBJ2-1	ASSDGTDNEQF
TRBV20-1	TRBJ1-2	SARDKTSNYGYT
TRBV27	TRBJ2-5	ASSRVTQETQY
TRBV2	TRBJ1-5	ASQWDRGQPQH
TRBV10-2	TRBJ1-6	ASSKGQASPLH
TRBV5-6	TRBJ2-7	ASSSRLAGGRDEQY
TRBV3-1	TRBJ1-1	ASSQGQGGTAF
TRBV11-3	TRBJ2-3	ASSTGTSRYTQY
TRBV20-1	TRBJ2-1	SARDSGGGDEQF
TRBV7-2	TRBJ2-5	ASSLGRRLAGAQY
TRBV5-8	TRBJ1-1	ASSPGGAGTEAF
TRBV7-3	TRBJ2-7	ASSPQGGTSSYEQY
TRBV7-2	TRBJ2-7	ASMEGGREQY
TRBV19	TRBJ1-6	ASSRTVFPPDSPLH
TRBV2	TRBJ2-2	ASSESRVNTGELF
TRBV29-1	TRBJ1-2	SVAGTGMRDNYGYT
TRBV20-1	TRBJ1-4	SARDQRVPNEKLF
TRBV29-1	TRBJ1-3	SVRVSGNTIY
TRBV20-1	TRBJ2-3	SARGGGTNTDTQY
TRBV5-1	TRBJ2-7	ASSLEGYEQY
TRBV5-6	TRBJ1-6	ASSLRARDRRFSPLH
TRBV10-3	TRBJ2-5	AISPGAEATQY
TRBV12-3/TRBV12-4	TRBJ2-7	ASSPDRTFDRVGEQY
TRBV7-9	TRBJ2-3	ASTSGGGTDTQY
TRBV24-1	TRBJ2-3	VTSAGQGPADTQY
TRBV15	TRBJ2-4	ATSRDGGENIQY
TRBV6-6	TRBJ1-5	ASSYAPREGRQH
TRBV10-3	TRBJ2-5	AIREQGAGETQY
TRBV12-3/TRBV12-4	TRBJ2-7	ASSLTRPMERYEQY
TRBV19	TRBJ1-1	ASMDRGRNTEAF
TRBV28	TRBJ2-7	ASIQQGSAYEQY